This T cell receptor beta chain was captured in a study of blood T cell repertoires in COVID-19. Only in-frame clones appear in the TCRdb table, and some are missing; sequencing was by immunoSEQ multiplex PCR. The sample lists around 150,000 clones; around 84% were seen once. Germline CDR1 is MNHNS and CDR2 is SASEGT. This CDR3 is built from 17 residues. Trimming took 4 bases from V and 11 from J, leaving 27 bases between them. Donors in Cohort 3 counted as recovered after two negative PCRs, clearance, or symptom resolution. The source material was PBMCs or T cells enriched from blood (not recorded which). The sequence came from a man between 35 and 55 years old who had recovered from COVID-19. V gene TRBV6-1 combines with J gene TRBJ1-5, with D possibly matching TRBD1 (6 bases). The CDR3 DNA is TGTGCCAGCAGTGTCCAGATACGTCCACAGGGAGAGGAGGCCCAGCATTTT. It codes for CASSVQIRPQGEEAQHF.